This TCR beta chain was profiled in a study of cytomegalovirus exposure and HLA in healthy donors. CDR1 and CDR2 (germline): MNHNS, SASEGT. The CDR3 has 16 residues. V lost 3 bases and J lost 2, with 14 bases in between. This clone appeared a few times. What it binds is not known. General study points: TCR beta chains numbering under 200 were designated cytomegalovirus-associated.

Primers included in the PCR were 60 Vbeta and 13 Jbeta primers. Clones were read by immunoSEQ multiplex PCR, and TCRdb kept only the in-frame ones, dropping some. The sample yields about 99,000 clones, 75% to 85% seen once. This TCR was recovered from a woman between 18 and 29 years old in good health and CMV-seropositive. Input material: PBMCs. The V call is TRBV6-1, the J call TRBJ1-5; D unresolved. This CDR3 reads CASSELLGRGNQPQHF. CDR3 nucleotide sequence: TGTGCCAGCAGTGAGCTTCTTGGGAGGGGCAATCAGCCCCAGCATTTT.